One sample yielded the 20 T cell receptor beta chains listed below, sequenced in a study of cytomegalovirus exposure and HLA in healthy donors. Sequencing was performed with immunoSEQ multiplex PCR; in TCRdb, only in-frame clones are kept and a portion is missing. Among about 260,000 clones, around 90% were seen once, and the ten largest hold 3% to 3.5%. Source material: PBMCs. These receptors came from a woman aged 30 to 39 in good health and CMV-seronegative.

The CDR3 is CSVEDRGRMTEQFF. CDR3 coding DNA: TGCAGCGTGGAGGACAGGGGGCGCATGACTGAGCAGTTCTTC. The rearrangement joins TRBV29-1 to TRBJ2-1; 11 bases fit TRBD1. This CDR3 comprises 14 residues. With 6 bases clipped from V and 9 bases from J, the junction kept 10 bases outside the gene matches. Germline V gene sequence: CDR1 SQVTM, CDR2 ANQGSEA.

This clone was seen a few times. The chain joins TRBV4-3 to TRBJ2-7, with D possibly being TRBD1 or TRBD2 (5 bases each). The germline V gene has CDR1 LGHNA and CDR2 YSLEER. The CDR3 covers 16 residues. The germline V and J ends were trimmed by 0 bases and 7 bases, with 19 bases remaining between them. The CDR3 sequence: CASSQDRAGAGKEQYF. The DNA of the CDR3 is TGCGCCAGCAGCCAAGATCGGGCCGGGGCCGGGAAGGAGCAGTACTTC.

V is TRBV4-1 and J is TRBJ2-2; 8 nucleotides line up with TRBD2. Germline values: CDR1 MGHRA, CDR2 YSYEKL. The V segment lost 6 bases and the J segment 5 bases; nucleotides outside the gene matches: 8. The CDR3 loop spans 15 amino acids. In DNA form, the CDR3 reads TGCGCCAGCAGTTACAGATTAGCGGGAACCGGGGAGCTGTTTTTT. This codes for CASSYRLAGTGELFF.

The chain uses TRBV18 and TRBJ2-7; tentative D call: TRBD1 (6 bases). Germline values: CDR1 KGHSH, CDR2 LQKENI. This CDR3 spans 15 amino acids. The V gene lost 3 bases and the J gene lost 2 bases, with 14 bases spanning the gap. The CDR3 loop is CASSPRRTAAYEQYF. DNA for the CDR3: TGTGCCAGCTCACCGCGCCGGACAGCGGCCTACGAGCAGTACTTC.

This clone was seen just once. V usage is TRBV12-5 and J usage is TRBJ2-1, with TRBD1 identical over 9 bases. Germline CDR1 reads LGHNT; CDR2 reads FRNRAP. The V segment lost 4 bases and the J segment 5 bases; nucleotides outside the gene matches: 0. The CDR3 has 13 amino acids. CDR3 protein: CASGWDRDNEQFF. CDR3 nucleotides: TGTGCTAGTGGTTGGGACAGGGACAATGAGCAGTTCTTC. The whole variable domain, filled in from reference TRBV12-5 and TRBJ2-1, reads DARVTQTPRHKVTEMGQEVTMRCQPILGHNTVFWYRQTMMQGLELLAYFRNRAPLDDSGMPKDRFSAEMPDATLATLKIQPSEPRDSAVYFCASGWDRDNEQFFGPGTRLTVL.

A few counts support this clone. V usage is TRBV4-1 and J usage is TRBJ2-1, with 9 bases that match TRBD2. This CDR3 has 14 residues. Germline V gene sequence: CDR1 MGHRA, CDR2 YSYEKL. Trimming removed 2 bases from V and 6 bases from J; junction bases left unmatched: 2. CDR3 nucleotide sequence: TGCGCCAGCAGCCAAATTAGCGGGAGCAATGAGCAGTTCTTC. As protein: CASSQISGSNEQFF.

The rearrangement links TRBV19 to TRBJ2-6; 8 bases align to TRBD2. Germline V gives CDR1 LNHDA, CDR2 SQIVND (reference sequence). The CDR3 covers 15 residues. With 3 bases clipped from V and 2 bases from J, the junction kept 0 bases outside the gene matches. The CDR3 loop is CASSIGRAGANVLTF. CDR3 coding DNA: TGTGCCAGTAGTATCGGGAGGGCTGGGGCCAACGTCCTGACTTTC.

In the case of this clone: Other DNA sequences in this sample translate to the same CDR3. The CDR3 loop is CASSLAGSTDTQYF. The CDR3 DNA sequence: TGTGCCAGCAGCTTAGCGGGGAGCACAGATACGCAGTATTTT. The chain is built from TRBV7-7 and TRBJ2-3; D ambiguous. Germline V gene sequence: CDR1 SSHAT, CDR2 FNYEAQ (reference sequence). This CDR3 spans 14 amino acids. Trimming pared 0 bases from V and 0 bases from J, leaving 4 bases between.

The chain recombines TRBV27 with TRBJ2-1; D might be TRBD1 (5 bases). Trimming pared 0 bases from V and 8 bases from J, leaving 11 bases between. The CDR3 runs to 14 residues. Germline V gene lookup returns CDR1 MNHEY and CDR2 SMNVEV (reference sequence). The CDR3 spells CASSLSLRAYEQFF. CDR3 in DNA: TGTGCCAGCAGTTTATCGCTCAGGGCCTATGAGCAGTTCTTC.

CDR3 in DNA: TGTGCCAGCAGTTTCTTAGAATACGATACGCAGTATTTT. It translates to CASSFLEYDTQYF. This rearrangement joins TRBV27 to TRBJ2-3; D not certain. The CDR3 runs to 13 residues. CDR1 and CDR2 (germline): MNHEY, SMNVEV (reference sequence). Trimming cost V 3 bases and J 6 bases, with 10 bases left between them.

The rearrangement links TRBV25-1 to TRBJ2-5; TRBD2 agrees at 15 bases. The CDR3 covers 16 residues. After removal of 5 bases from V and 6 bases from J, the junction contained 7 bases not matched to a gene. From germline, CDR1 is MGHDK and CDR2 SYGVNS. CDR3: CASSNRGLAGGKTQYF. CDR3 bases: TGTGCCAGCAGTAACCGGGGACTAGCGGGAGGAAAGACCCAGTACTTC.

The chain combines TRBV15 with TRBJ2-4, with D perhaps TRBD2 (6 bases). Germline V gene data show CDR1 as LNHNV and CDR2 as YYDKDF (reference sequence). Trimming took off 5 bases at V and 11 bases at J, with 13 bases between the two ends. CDR3 length equals 12 residues. This CDR3 is CATSGDSALQYF. The CDR3 DNA is TGTGCCACCAGCGGGGACTCGGCTCTTCAGTACTTC.

J is TRBJ2-7 and V is TRBV9; 7 nucleotides line up with TRBD1. Germline V CDR1 and CDR2: SGDLS, YYNGEE. This CDR3 contains 14 residues. Trimming cost V 0 bases and J 0 bases; bases outside gene matches: 0. For the CDR3, the DNA is TGTGCCAGCAGCGTAGAGGGGGCCTCCTACGAGCAGTACTTC. Translating it yields CASSVEGASYEQYF.

The rearrangement joins TRBV7-9 to TRBJ1-2; D gene ambiguous. The germline V gene has CDR1 SEHNR and CDR2 FQNEAQ (reference sequence). The CDR3 totals 16 residues. V dropped 5 bases and J dropped 4 bases, with 20 bases sitting between them. Written as DNA, the CDR3 is TGTGCCAGCAGCCTTCTGTCCGGAGACCTCTTCTATGGCTACACCTTC. Protein product: CASSLLSGDLFYGYTF.

The rearrangement joins TRBV2 to TRBJ2-7, with 11 bases matching TRBD2. This CDR3 contains 16 residues. The germline V gene encodes CDR1 SNHLY and CDR2 FYNNEI. Losses at the gene ends were 1 base for V and 7 bases for J; bases not matched to a gene: 9. The CDR3 DNA is TGTGCCAGCAGTGAAGGCCTACTAGCGGGAGTTAGGGAGCAGTACTTC. This gives the protein CASSEGLLAGVREQYF.

The J gene is TRBJ2-7, the V gene TRBV29-1; TRBD1 matches at 8 bases. After removal of 7 bases from V and 7 bases from J, the junction contained 12 bases not matched to a gene. CDR3 size: 13 residues. Germline V gene data show CDR1 as SQVTM and CDR2 as ANQGSEA. CDR3 in DNA: TGCAGCGGGGGTACCGGGACAGGAGGTGAGCAGTACTTC. Amino acid sequence: CSGGTGTGGEQYF.

The chain links TRBV18 to TRBJ1-4; no clear D gene. From germline, CDR1 is KGHSH and CDR2 LQKENI. V was clipped by 0 bases and J by 3 bases, with 14 bases between them. This CDR3 is 17 amino acids long. CDR3 protein: CASSPPKSGRANEKLFF. CDR3 coding DNA: TGTGCCAGCTCACCACCGAAGAGTGGGCGGGCTAATGAAAAACTGTTTTTT.

The rearrangement joins TRBV7-6 to TRBJ2-1; D is ambiguous. CDR1 is SGHVS, CDR2 FNYEAQ, per germline. V lost 7 bases and J 8 bases, leaving 21 bases between the germline ends. This CDR3 spans 15 amino acids. CDR3 in amino acids: CASNLRPGQRDEQFF. Written as DNA, the CDR3 is TGTGCCAGCAACCTTAGACCCGGCCAACGGGATGAGCAGTTCTTC.

The rearrangement joins TRBV27 to TRBJ2-2; a weak D match, TRBD2 (6 bases). CDR1 and CDR2 from the germline V gene are MNHEY and SMNVEV (reference sequence). V dropped 8 bases and J dropped 3 bases, with 13 bases sitting between them. The CDR3 is 14 residues long. CDR3 loop: CASRKEGYTGELFF. The CDR3 DNA is TGTGCCAGCCGGAAGGAGGGGTACACCGGGGAGCTGTTTTTT.

This clone was found once. CDR3 coding DNA: TGTGCCAGCAGCCGCCCGGATATGGTCCGTGGCTACACCTTC. The encoded protein is CASSRPDMVRGYTF. This chain connects TRBV14 to TRBJ1-2, with D uncertain. There are 14 residues in the CDR3. V shed 4 bases and J shed 7 bases, with 16 bases lying between them. The germline V gene encodes CDR1 SGHDN and CDR2 FVKESK.